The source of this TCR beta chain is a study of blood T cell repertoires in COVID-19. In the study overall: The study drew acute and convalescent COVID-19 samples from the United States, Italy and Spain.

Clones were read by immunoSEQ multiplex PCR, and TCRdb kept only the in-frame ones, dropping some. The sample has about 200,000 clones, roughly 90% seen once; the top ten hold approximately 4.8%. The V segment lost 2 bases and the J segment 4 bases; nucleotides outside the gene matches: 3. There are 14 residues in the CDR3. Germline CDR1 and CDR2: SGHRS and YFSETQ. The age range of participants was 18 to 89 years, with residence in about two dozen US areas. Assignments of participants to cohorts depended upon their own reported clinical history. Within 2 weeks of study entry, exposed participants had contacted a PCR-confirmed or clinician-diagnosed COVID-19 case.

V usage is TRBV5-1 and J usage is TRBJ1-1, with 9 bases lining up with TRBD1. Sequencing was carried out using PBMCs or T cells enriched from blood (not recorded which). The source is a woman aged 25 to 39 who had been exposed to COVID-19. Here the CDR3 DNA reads TGCGCCAGCAGCTTACAGGGGGCGCTCACTGAAGCTTTCTTT. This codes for CASSLQGALTEAFF.